This T cell receptor (beta chain) was captured in a study of blood T cell repertoires in COVID-19. Study-wide context: Samples came from the United States, Italy and Spain, spanning acute and convalescent COVID-19.

Researchers sorted participants into cohorts using their self-reported clinical history. As handled by the study authors: Reference gene primer amplification in the assay estimated nucleated cell counts. The assay was immunoSEQ multiplex PCR, and TCRdb's table has in-frame clones only and misses some. D and trimming were read from the DNA, whereas the V and J calls and clone size are those reported in that table. This table holds about 150,000 clones, about four fifths found once. The CDR3 has 13 residues. Germline assignment: CDR1 LNHDA and CDR2 SQIVND (reference sequence). The ends were cut back, 5 bases at V and 3 bases at J, with 9 bases in the middle.

What was sequenced was PBMCs or T cells enriched from blood (not recorded which). The origin of this receptor is a woman aged 45-65 years who had been exposed to COVID-19. This chain joins TRBV19 and TRBJ2-3; D gene ambiguous. The CDR3 is CASSQYETDTQYF. The DNA of the CDR3 is TGTGCCAGTAGTCAATATGAGACAGATACGCAGTATTTT.